These T cell receptor beta chains were read from a single sample in a study of CD8 T cells in ankylosing spondylitis. TCRdb passed the 5' RACE reads through MiXCR, listing each CDR3 protein once. The table records approximately 150,000 distinct CDR3 sequences, roughly 34% of them present only once. The sample was synovial fluid, either unsorted or a sorted T cell fraction (not recorded which). The receptor source for this set is a male donor with ankylosing spondylitis. Both conserved end residues are part of each CDR3. Fields, in order: J gene, V gene, D gene, clone size, CDR3 DNA, CDR3 protein. A D gene is named only where the DNA matches it firmly. The listing skips clone size in some rows; elsewhere it reads once, few, many or a size class.

>TRBJ2-1|TRBV7-2|-|-
TGTGCCAGCAGCTTAGGGCAGGGAGTTCATGAGCAGTTCTTC
CASSLGQGVHEQFF
>TRBJ2-6|TRBV7-9|-|many
TGTGCCAGCAGTCCCCAATTTTCGGGGAAGGGCTCTGGGGCCAACGTCCTGACTTTC
CASSPQFSGKGSGANVLTF
>TRBJ1-1|TRBV12-3/TRBV12-4|TRBD1|-
TGTGCCAGCAGGCCGACTCACAGGGGAACGAACACTGAAGCTTTCTTT
CASRPTHRGTNTEAFF
>TRBJ2-3|TRBV29-1|-|many
TGCAGCGCACTGGACGGACGCACAGATACGCAGTATTTT
CSALDGRTDTQYF
>TRBJ2-2|TRBV5-6|TRBD2|-
TGTGCCAGCAGCTTGAGGCAGATAGCGGGAAACACCGGGGAGCTGTTTTTT
CASSLRQIAGNTGELFF
>TRBJ2-1|TRBV12-3/TRBV12-4|TRBD2|many
TGTGCCAGCACCCTCCGAGCGGGAGGGCCGGGGAATGAGCAGTTCTTC
CASTLRAGGPGNEQFF
>TRBJ2-1|TRBV3-1|TRBD1|-
TGTGCCAGCAGCAGACAGGGGGAGTACTACAATGAGCAGTTCTTC
CASSRQGEYYNEQFF
>TRBJ2-2|TRBV3-2|-|-
TGTGCCAGCAGCCAAGATAAGAGGGGGCTTAACACCGGGGAGCTGTTTTTT
CASSQDKRGLNTGELFF
>TRBJ2-3|TRBV11-2|-|many
TGTGCCAGCAGCTTCTCCTTGGGCCTAAGCACAGATACGCAGTATTTT
CASSFSLGLSTDTQYF
>TRBJ2-2|TRBV2|-|-
TGTGCCAGCAGAAGAGGGAGCACCGGGGAGCTGTTTTTT
CASRRGSTGELFF
>TRBJ1-1|TRBV20-1|-|-
TGCAGTGCTAGAGACGCAGGGCCGAACACTGAAGCTTTCTTT
CSARDAGPNTEAFF
>TRBJ1-4|TRBV5-1|-|few
TGCGCCAGCAGCCGGGGAGGAGGGGAAAAACTGTTTTTT
CASSRGGGEKLFF
>TRBJ2-3|TRBV5-1|-|-
TGCGCCAGCAGCTTGCTTTACCCCCGACCGGGAAGCACAGATACGCAGTATTTT
CASSLLYPRPGSTDTQYF
>TRBJ1-6|TRBV19|-|-
TGTGCCAGTGGTAGCCAGGGAGCCAATTCACCCCTCCACTTT
CASGSQGANSPLHF
>TRBJ2-1|TRBV11-2|-|-
TGTGCCAGCAGCGCTGTGAGGAACAATGAGCAGTTCTTC
CASSAVRNNEQFF
>TRBJ1-6|TRBV20-1|-|-
TGCAGTGCTAGGGGGGCGCAGGGCTCAAATTCACCCCTCCACTTT
CSARGAQGSNSPLHF
>TRBJ2-2|TRBV5-1|TRBD2|-
TGCGCCAGCAGCTTCGGGACTAGCGACACCGGGGAGCTGTTTTTT
CASSFGTSDTGELFF
>TRBJ2-5|TRBV2|-|-
TGTGCCAGCAGTGGGGAGGGGACACCCAGGGAGACCCAGTACTTC
CASSGEGTPRETQYF
>TRBJ2-2|TRBV10-3|-|-
TGTGCCATCAGTGAGTCCGGCCGGGGAGACACCGGGGAGCTGTTTTTT
CAISESGRGDTGELFF
>TRBJ2-7|TRBV7-2|-|-
TGTGCCAGCAGGCTGGACCTCTCCTACGAGCAGTACTTC
CASRLDLSYEQYF
>TRBJ1-2|TRBV19|-|many
TGTGCCAGTAGTATGGAGGGACCCTATGGCTACACCTTC
CASSMEGPYGYTF
>TRBJ2-1|TRBV6-2/TRBV6-3|-|-
TGTGCCAGCAGTTTACTCGGACTACCGAATGAGCAGTTCTTC
CASSLLGLPNEQFF
>TRBJ2-7|TRBV5-1|-|few
TGCGCCAGCAGCTTGAAGTCCTACTACGAGCAGTACTTC
CASSLKSYYEQYF
>TRBJ2-5|TRBV4-1|TRBD2|-
TGCGCCAGCAGCCAAAATATCGGGACTATCTTGGCAGAGACCCAGTACTTC
CASSQNIGTILAETQYF
>TRBJ2-7|TRBV7-2|TRBD1|many
TGTGCCAGCAGACGGGACAGGGGTCACGAGCAGTACTTC
CASRRDRGHEQYF
>TRBJ1-5|TRBV28|-|many
TGTGCCAGCAGTTTCGCAGGGGTGTCAGGCAATCAGCCCCAGCATTTT
CASSFAGVSGNQPQHF
>TRBJ2-7|TRBV12-3/TRBV12-4|-|many
TGTGCCAGCAGCCCACAAAGCCACAGGGCCAGCTCCGAGCAGTACTTC
CASSPQSHRASSEQYF
>TRBJ2-1|TRBV20-1|TRBD1|-
TGCAGTGCTAGCCTGACAGGGGGCAAGTACAATGAGCAGTTCTTC
CSASLTGGKYNEQFF
>TRBJ2-7|TRBV7-9|-|-
TGTGCCAGCAGCTTAGAACAGGATTACGAGCAGTACTTC
CASSLEQDYEQYF
>TRBJ1-4|TRBV27|-|-
TGTGCCAGCAGTTTAGTGCGGGGAGGGTCAACTAATGAAAAACTGTTTTTT
CASSLVRGGSTNEKLFF